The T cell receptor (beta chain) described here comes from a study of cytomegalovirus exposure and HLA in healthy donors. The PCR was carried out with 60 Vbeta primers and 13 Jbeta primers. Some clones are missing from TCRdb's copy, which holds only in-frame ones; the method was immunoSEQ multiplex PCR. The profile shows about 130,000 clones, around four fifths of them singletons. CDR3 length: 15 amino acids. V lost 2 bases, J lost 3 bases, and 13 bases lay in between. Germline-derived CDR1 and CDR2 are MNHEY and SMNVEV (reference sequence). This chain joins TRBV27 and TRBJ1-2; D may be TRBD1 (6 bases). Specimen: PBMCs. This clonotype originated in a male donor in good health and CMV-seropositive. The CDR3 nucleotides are TGTGCCAGCAGTTTACGGCTACAGGGTTACTATGGCTACACCTTC. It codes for CASSLRLQGYYGYTF.